The source of this T cell receptor beta chain is a study of shared clonotypes between healthy human individuals. The CDR3 runs to 15 residues. Germline CDR1 reads SEHNR; CDR2 reads FQNEAQ (reference sequence). V trimming: 5 bases; J trimming: 5 bases; junction bases outside the gene matches: 7. Naivety among CD8 cells was defined by CD45RO negativity and positive CCR7 selection, thereby excluding terminally differentiated effector memory CD45RA+ cells. Data came from immunoSEQ multiplex PCR; TCRdb stores just in-frame clones and leaves some out. Of under 2,000,000 clones listed, about 95% are singletons.

The TCR originated in a man younger than 30 in good health. This chain uses TRBV7-9 with TRBJ1-4, with 8 bases lining up with TRBD1. Input material: naive CD8+ T cells sorted from blood. DNA for the CDR3: TGTGCCAGCAGCAACCCCCCAGGGGGCAATGAAAAACTGTTTTTT. It is translated as CASSNPPGGNEKLFF. Filled out from reference TRBV7-9 and TRBJ1-4, the complete variable domain reads DTGVSQNPRHKITKRGQNVTFRCDPISEHNRLYWYRQTLGQGPEFLTYFQNEAQLEKSRLLSDRFSAERPKGSFSTLEIQRTEQGDSAMYLCASSNPPGGNEKLFFGSGTQLSVL.